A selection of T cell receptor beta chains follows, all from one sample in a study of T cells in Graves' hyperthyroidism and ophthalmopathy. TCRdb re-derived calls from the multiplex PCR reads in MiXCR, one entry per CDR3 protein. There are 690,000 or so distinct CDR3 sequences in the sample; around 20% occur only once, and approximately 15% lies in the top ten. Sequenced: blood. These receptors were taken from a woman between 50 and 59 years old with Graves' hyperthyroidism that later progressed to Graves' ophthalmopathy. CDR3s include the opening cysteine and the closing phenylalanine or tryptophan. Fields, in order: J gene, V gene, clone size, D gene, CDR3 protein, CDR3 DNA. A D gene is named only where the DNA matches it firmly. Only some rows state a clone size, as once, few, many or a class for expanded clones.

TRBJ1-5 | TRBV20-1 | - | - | CSATAPLRPRQEYYQPQHF | TGCAGTGCTACAGCGCCCCTAAGGCCTCGACAGGAGTATTATCAGCCCCAGCATTTT
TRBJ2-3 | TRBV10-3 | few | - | CAISPGTPDGNTQYF | TGTGCCATCAGTCCCGGGACTCCGGACGGAAATACGCAGTATTTT
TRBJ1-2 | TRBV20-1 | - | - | CSASWGNYGYTF | TGCAGTGCTAGTTGGGGGAACTATGGCTACACCTTC
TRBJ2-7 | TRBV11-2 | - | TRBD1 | CASRAGTGRNEQYF | TGTGCCAGCAGGGCCGGGACAGGGCGGAACGAGCAGTACTTC
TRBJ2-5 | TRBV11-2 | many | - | CASSYRQVWQETQYF | TGTGCCAGCAGCTATAGACAGGTGTGGCAAGAGACCCAGTACTTC
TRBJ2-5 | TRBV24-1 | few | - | CATGGGSQETQYF | TGTGCCACCGGAGGGGGCTCCCAAGAGACCCAGTACTTC
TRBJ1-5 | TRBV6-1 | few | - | CASRGRIGNIYSNQPQHF | TGTGCCAGCAGAGGGAGGATCGGTAACATTTATAGCAATCAGCCCCAGCATTTT
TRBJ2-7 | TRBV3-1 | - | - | CASSQEATAYEQYF | TGTGCCAGCAGCCAAGAAGCGACAGCCTACGAGCAGTACTTC
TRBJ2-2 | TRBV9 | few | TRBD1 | CASSTDRGQTGELFF | TGTGCCAGCAGCACAGACAGGGGGCAAACCGGGGAGCTGTTTTTT
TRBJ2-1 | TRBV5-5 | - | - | CASTFGLDNEQFF | TGTGCCAGCACCTTTGGGCTAGACAATGAGCAGTTCTTC
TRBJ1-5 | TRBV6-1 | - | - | CARGEEETFSNQPQHF | TGTGCCAGGGGGGAGGAGGAGACCTTTAGCAATCAGCCCCAGCATTTT
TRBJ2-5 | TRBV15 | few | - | CATSRERTHQTQYF | TGTGCCACCAGCAGAGAGAGGACGCATCAGACCCAGTACTTC
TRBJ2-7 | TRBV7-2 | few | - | CASSPEGGLRAYEQYF | TGTGCCAGCAGCCCCGAAGGGGGGCTCCGGGCCTACGAGCAGTACTTC
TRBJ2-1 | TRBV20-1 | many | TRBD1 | CSAKGQYNEQFF | TGCAGTGCTAAGGGACAGTACAATGAGCAGTTCTTC
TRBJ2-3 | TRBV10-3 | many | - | CAISESAGSLGPDTQYF | TGTGCCATCAGTGAGTCCGCGGGCAGCCTAGGGCCAGATACGCAGTATTTT
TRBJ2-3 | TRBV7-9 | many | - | CASSLVGNGDTQYF | TGTGCCAGCAGCTTAGTGGGCAACGGAGATACGCAGTATTTT
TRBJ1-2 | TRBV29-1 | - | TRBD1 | CSAQGAPNYGYTF | TGCAGCGCACAGGGGGCCCCCAACTATGGCTACACCTTC
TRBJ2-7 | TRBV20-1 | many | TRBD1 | CSATDRTGFSYEQYF | TGCAGTGCGACAGACAGGACAGGGTTCTCCTACGAGCAGTACTTC
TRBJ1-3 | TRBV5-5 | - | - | CASSSGISGNTIYF | TGTGCCAGCAGCTCGGGGATATCTGGAAACACCATATATTTT
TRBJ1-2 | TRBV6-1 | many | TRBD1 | CASGRDSLNYGYTF | TGTGCCAGTGGACGGGACAGCCTTAACTATGGCTACACCTTC
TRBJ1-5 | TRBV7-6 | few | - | CASSFGTNDQPQHF | TGTGCCAGCAGCTTCGGGACAAATGATCAGCCCCAGCATTTT
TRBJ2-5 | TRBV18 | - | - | CASSPKSLWGEETQYF | TGTGCCAGCTCACCAAAGAGTCTCTGGGGTGAGGAGACCCAGTACTTC
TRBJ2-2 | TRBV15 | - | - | CATSRGTGRNTGELFF | TGTGCCACCAGCAGAGGAACAGGGAGGAACACCGGGGAGCTGTTTTTT
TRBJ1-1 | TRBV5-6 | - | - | CASSLGSASFF | TGTGCCAGCAGCTTGGGTTCAGCATCTTTCTTT
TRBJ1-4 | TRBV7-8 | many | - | CASKPQTAATNEKLFF | TGTGCCAGCAAACCTCAAACAGCCGCAACTAATGAAAAACTGTTTTTT
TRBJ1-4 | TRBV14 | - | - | CASSQGRDEKLFF | TGTGCCAGCAGCCAAGGTAGGGATGAAAAACTGTTTTTT
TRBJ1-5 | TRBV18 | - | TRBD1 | CASSMVAQGGNQPQHF | TGTGCCAGCTCTATGGTGGCGCAGGGGGGAAATCAGCCCCAGCATTTT
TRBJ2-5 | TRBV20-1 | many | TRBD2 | CSAKPAGGLETQYF | TGCAGTGCAAAGCCTGCGGGGGGACTAGAGACCCAGTACTTC
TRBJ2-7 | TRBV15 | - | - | CATSRDGQGYYEQYF | TGTGCCACCAGCAGAGATGGGCAGGGATACTACGAGCAGTACTTC
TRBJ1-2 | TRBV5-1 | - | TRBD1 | CASSTTGGVGYGYTF | TGCGCCAGCAGCACGACAGGGGGTGTTGGCTATGGCTACACCTTC
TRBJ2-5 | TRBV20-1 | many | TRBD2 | CSARGSGGVETQYF | TGCAGTGCTAGAGGTAGCGGGGGTGTGGAGACCCAGTACTTC
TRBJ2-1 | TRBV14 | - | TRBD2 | CASSQGWRGGDEQFF | TGTGCCAGCAGCCAAGGATGGCGGGGGGGCGATGAGCAGTTCTTC
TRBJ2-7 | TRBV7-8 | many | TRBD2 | CASEGLDSYEQYF | TGTGCGAGTGAGGGACTAGACTCCTACGAGCAGTACTTC
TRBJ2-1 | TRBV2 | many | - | CASSREGVEQFF | TGTGCCAGCAGTCGCGAGGGGGTTGAGCAGTTCTTC